These T cell receptor beta chains were read from a single sample in a study of T cells in Graves' hyperthyroidism and ophthalmopathy. TCRdb used MiXCR to reprocess the multiplex PCR reads, holding one entry per CDR3 protein. The table has fewer than 450,000 distinct CDR3 sequences, about 14% seen once; the top ten hold 25% to 30%. The sample comprised blood. The receptors were gathered from a man aged 50-59 years with Graves' ophthalmopathy. Both conserved end residues are part of each CDR3. The D gene is left open where the match is weak. Clone size, where shown, is once, few, many, or a class for clones that have expanded.

v_gene: TRBV29-1; d_gene: TRBD2; abundance: few; j_gene: TRBJ2-1; CDR3aa: CSVLGLAGGQYNEQFF; CDR3nt: TGCAGCGTTCTAGGACTAGCGGGAGGGCAATACAATGAGCAGTTCTTC
v_gene: TRBV19; d_gene: TRBD1; abundance: NA; j_gene: TRBJ1-5; CDR3aa: CASKGDRVSNQPQHF; CDR3nt: TGTGCCAGTAAGGGGGACAGGGTGAGCAATCAGCCCCAGCATTTT
v_gene: TRBV18; d_gene: TRBD2; abundance: many; j_gene: TRBJ2-5; CDR3aa: CASSSRTSGSSQTQYF; CDR3nt: TGTGCCAGCTCATCAAGGACTAGCGGGAGCTCGCAGACCCAGTACTTC
v_gene: TRBV5-1; d_gene: NA; abundance: many; j_gene: TRBJ2-7; CDR3aa: CASTPTQGLRDEQYF; CDR3nt: TGCGCCAGCACCCCAACCCAGGGTCTCAGAGACGAGCAGTACTTC
v_gene: TRBV6-1; d_gene: NA; abundance: few; j_gene: TRBJ2-2; CDR3aa: CASSPGLISGELFF; CDR3nt: TGTGCCAGCAGTCCCGGCCTCATATCCGGGGAGCTGTTTTTT
v_gene: TRBV4-1; d_gene: NA; abundance: once; j_gene: TRBJ1-2; CDR3aa: CASSQGPRRPFYGYTF; CDR3nt: TGCGCCAGCAGCCAGGGTCCGCGCAGGCCATTTTATGGCTACACCTTC
v_gene: TRBV3-1; d_gene: TRBD2; abundance: many; j_gene: TRBJ2-1; CDR3aa: CASSQVRTSGNNEQFF; CDR3nt: TGTGCCAGCAGCCAAGTTAGGACTAGCGGAAACAATGAGCAGTTCTTC
v_gene: TRBV3-1; d_gene: NA; abundance: NA; j_gene: TRBJ2-5; CDR3aa: CASSQGTAPFTVGGETQYF; CDR3nt: TGTGCCAGCAGCCAAGGGACAGCTCCTTTTACCGTGGGGGGAGAGACCCAGTACTTC
v_gene: TRBV5-8; d_gene: TRBD2; abundance: many; j_gene: TRBJ2-7; CDR3aa: CASSLVGRANSGEQYF; CDR3nt: TGTGCCAGCAGCTTGGTCGGGAGGGCCAACTCGGGAGAGCAGTACTTC
v_gene: TRBV7-6; d_gene: TRBD2; abundance: few; j_gene: TRBJ2-1; CDR3aa: CASSLAVRTSDYNEQFF; CDR3nt: TGTGCCAGCAGCTTAGCGGTCCGGACTAGCGACTACAATGAGCAGTTCTTC
v_gene: TRBV25-1; d_gene: TRBD2; abundance: NA; j_gene: TRBJ2-7; CDR3aa: CASSESQVASGRAEEQYF; CDR3nt: TGTGCCAGCAGTGAATCCCAAGTAGCTAGCGGGAGGGCCGAAGAGCAGTACTTC
v_gene: TRBV14; d_gene: TRBD2; abundance: many; j_gene: TRBJ2-3; CDR3aa: CASSQMDSGLAGVDTQYF; CDR3nt: TGTGCCAGCAGCCAGATGGACAGCGGACTAGCGGGAGTAGATACGCAGTATTTT
v_gene: TRBV4-1; d_gene: NA; abundance: many; j_gene: TRBJ2-1; CDR3aa: CASSQGVAGGEQFF; CDR3nt: TGCGCCAGCAGCCAAGGTGTGGCGGGTGGGGAGCAGTTCTTC
v_gene: TRBV24-1; d_gene: NA; abundance: many; j_gene: TRBJ1-2; CDR3aa: CATSDGQVWRGYTF; CDR3nt: TGTGCCACCAGTGACGGTCAGGTGTGGCGTGGCTACACCTTC
v_gene: TRBV9; d_gene: NA; abundance: NA; j_gene: TRBJ2-2; CDR3aa: CASSAIRTGELFF; CDR3nt: TGTGCCAGCAGCGCCATTCGGACCGGGGAGCTGTTTTTT
v_gene: TRBV14; d_gene: NA; abundance: few; j_gene: TRBJ1-6; CDR3aa: CASSQVVHSPLHF; CDR3nt: TGTGCCAGCAGCCAAGTCGTCCACTCACCCCTCCACTTT
v_gene: TRBV19; d_gene: TRBD1; abundance: few; j_gene: TRBJ2-6; CDR3aa: CASSTGQRANVLTF; CDR3nt: TGTGCCAGTAGTACGGGACAGAGGGCCAACGTCCTGACTTTC
v_gene: TRBV29-1; d_gene: TRBD1; abundance: NA; j_gene: TRBJ1-3; CDR3aa: CSVQEGARGNTIYF; CDR3nt: TGCAGCGTTCAAGAGGGGGCGCGTGGAAACACCATATATTTT
v_gene: TRBV28; d_gene: NA; abundance: NA; j_gene: TRBJ1-5; CDR3aa: CASSLDIDTDTQHF; CDR3nt: TGTGCCAGCAGTTTAGACATCGACACAGATACGCAGCATTTT
v_gene: TRBV19; d_gene: NA; abundance: few; j_gene: TRBJ1-3; CDR3aa: CASSTRQAGGNTIYF; CDR3nt: TGTGCCAGTAGTACACGACAGGCTGGGGGAAACACCATATATTTT
v_gene: TRBV24-1; d_gene: NA; abundance: few; j_gene: TRBJ1-1; CDR3aa: CATSEGGAMNTEAFF; CDR3nt: TGTGCCACCAGTGAGGGTGGAGCTATGAACACTGAAGCTTTCTTT
v_gene: TRBV3-1; d_gene: NA; abundance: few; j_gene: TRBJ2-6; CDR3aa: CASSQEPNVLTF; CDR3nt: TGTGCCAGCAGCCAAGAGCCCAACGTCCTGACTTTC
v_gene: TRBV28; d_gene: TRBD1; abundance: many; j_gene: TRBJ2-5; CDR3aa: CASSLYGTGILETQYF; CDR3nt: TGTGCCAGCAGTTTATACGGGACAGGCATTCTGGAGACCCAGTACTTC
v_gene: TRBV19; d_gene: TRBD1; abundance: many; j_gene: TRBJ2-2; CDR3aa: CASSILDRGNTGELFF; CDR3nt: TGTGCCAGTAGTATCCTGGACAGGGGAAACACCGGGGAGCTGTTTTTT
v_gene: TRBV3-1; d_gene: NA; abundance: many; j_gene: TRBJ2-2; CDR3aa: CASSQTGNTGELFF; CDR3nt: TGTGCCAGCAGCCAAACTGGGAACACCGGGGAGCTGTTTTTT
v_gene: TRBV7-8; d_gene: NA; abundance: many; j_gene: TRBJ2-1; CDR3aa: CASTPLGETPYNEQFF; CDR3nt: TGTGCCAGCACCCCCCTGGGGGAAACACCCTACAATGAGCAGTTCTTC
v_gene: TRBV7-2; d_gene: NA; abundance: many; j_gene: TRBJ2-7; CDR3aa: CASSENTVLGSQYF; CDR3nt: TGTGCCAGCAGCGAAAACACCGTCTTGGGCTCGCAGTACTTC
v_gene: TRBV5-1; d_gene: NA; abundance: NA; j_gene: TRBJ2-1; CDR3aa: CASSPRVWSSSYNEQFF; CDR3nt: TGCGCCAGCAGCCCCCGTGTTTGGTCAAGCTCCTACAATGAGCAGTTCTTC
v_gene: TRBV29-1; d_gene: TRBD2; abundance: many; j_gene: TRBJ2-3; CDR3aa: CSVSKAGGRKDTQYF; CDR3nt: TGCAGCGTCTCTAAAGCGGGAGGTAGAAAAGATACGCAGTATTTT
v_gene: TRBV6-1; d_gene: NA; abundance: few; j_gene: TRBJ2-7; CDR3aa: CASSAGPHYEQYF; CDR3nt: TGTGCCAGCAGTGCCGGCCCTCACTACGAGCAGTACTTC
v_gene: TRBV12-3/TRBV12-4; d_gene: NA; abundance: many; j_gene: TRBJ2-3; CDR3aa: CASSLEQTSTDTQYF; CDR3nt: TGTGCCAGCAGTTTAGAGCAAACTAGCACAGATACGCAGTATTTT
v_gene: TRBV18; d_gene: NA; abundance: many; j_gene: TRBJ1-2; CDR3aa: CASSGAGTQGAGTNYGYTF; CDR3nt: TGTGCCAGCTCAGGTGCCGGGACACAGGGAGCAGGGACTAACTATGGCTACACCTTC
v_gene: TRBV11-2; d_gene: NA; abundance: few; j_gene: TRBJ2-5; CDR3aa: CASSSDPLVYF; CDR3nt: TGTGCCAGCAGCTCCGACCCCCTTGTGTACTTC
v_gene: TRBV5-1; d_gene: TRBD2; abundance: few; j_gene: TRBJ2-3; CDR3aa: CASSKLAGGPVTDTQYF; CDR3nt: TGCGCCAGCAGCAAACTAGCGGGAGGGCCGGTCACAGATACGCAGTATTTT
v_gene: TRBV10-3; d_gene: TRBD1; abundance: few; j_gene: TRBJ2-5; CDR3aa: CAIMGDRDQETQYF; CDR3nt: TGTGCCATCATGGGAGACAGGGACCAAGAGACCCAGTACTTC
v_gene: TRBV5-1; d_gene: NA; abundance: many; j_gene: TRBJ2-2; CDR3aa: CASSPTGSEAGELFF; CDR3nt: TGCGCCAGCAGCCCAACAGGGAGTGAGGCCGGGGAGCTGTTTTTT
v_gene: TRBV6-6; d_gene: NA; abundance: many; j_gene: TRBJ1-6; CDR3aa: CASSYTGGYNSPLHF; CDR3nt: TGTGCCAGCAGTTACACGGGGGGATACAATTCACCCCTCCACTTT
v_gene: TRBV11-2; d_gene: TRBD1; abundance: NA; j_gene: TRBJ2-7; CDR3aa: CASSLDTGGYEQYF; CDR3nt: TGTGCCAGCAGCTTAGATACAGGGGGCTACGAGCAGTACTTC
v_gene: TRBV7-9; d_gene: NA; abundance: many; j_gene: TRBJ2-7; CDR3aa: CASSSWASYEQYF; CDR3nt: TGTGCCAGCAGCTCCTGGGCCTCCTACGAGCAGTACTTC
v_gene: TRBV5-8; d_gene: TRBD1; abundance: few; j_gene: TRBJ2-2; CDR3aa: CASIPGQGYTGELFF; CDR3nt: TGTGCCAGCATCCCGGGACAGGGTTACACCGGGGAGCTGTTTTTT
v_gene: TRBV11-2; d_gene: NA; abundance: few; j_gene: TRBJ2-7; CDR3aa: CASSSRYWGEQYF; CDR3nt: TGTGCCAGCAGCTCTCGGTATTGGGGCGAGCAGTACTTC
v_gene: TRBV24-1; d_gene: TRBD1; abundance: NA; j_gene: TRBJ2-7; CDR3aa: CATSDNRGLTYEQYF; CDR3nt: TGTGCCACCAGTGATAACAGGGGGCTTACCTACGAGCAGTACTTC
v_gene: TRBV11-2; d_gene: NA; abundance: many; j_gene: TRBJ2-1; CDR3aa: CASSQLLGHEQFF; CDR3nt: TGTGCCAGCAGCCAACTACTAGGCCATGAGCAGTTCTTC
v_gene: TRBV5-1; d_gene: TRBD2; abundance: NA; j_gene: TRBJ2-7; CDR3aa: CASSLSGTSGSQQYF; CDR3nt: TGCGCCAGCAGCTTGTCCGGGACTAGCGGGAGTCAGCAGTACTTC
v_gene: TRBV27; d_gene: TRBD1; abundance: NA; j_gene: TRBJ1-6; CDR3aa: CASRTGTGVGSPLHF; CDR3nt: TGTGCCAGCAGAACCGGGACAGGGGTCGGCTCACCCCTCCACTTT
v_gene: TRBV15; d_gene: TRBD1; abundance: NA; j_gene: TRBJ2-2; CDR3aa: CAISRETGAGELFF; CDR3nt: TGTGCCATCAGCAGAGAAACAGGGGCCGGGGAGCTGTTTTTT
v_gene: TRBV5-1; d_gene: NA; abundance: many; j_gene: TRBJ1-6; CDR3aa: CASRFEQINSPLHF; CDR3nt: TGCGCCAGCAGGTTCGAACAGATTAATTCACCCCTCCACTTT